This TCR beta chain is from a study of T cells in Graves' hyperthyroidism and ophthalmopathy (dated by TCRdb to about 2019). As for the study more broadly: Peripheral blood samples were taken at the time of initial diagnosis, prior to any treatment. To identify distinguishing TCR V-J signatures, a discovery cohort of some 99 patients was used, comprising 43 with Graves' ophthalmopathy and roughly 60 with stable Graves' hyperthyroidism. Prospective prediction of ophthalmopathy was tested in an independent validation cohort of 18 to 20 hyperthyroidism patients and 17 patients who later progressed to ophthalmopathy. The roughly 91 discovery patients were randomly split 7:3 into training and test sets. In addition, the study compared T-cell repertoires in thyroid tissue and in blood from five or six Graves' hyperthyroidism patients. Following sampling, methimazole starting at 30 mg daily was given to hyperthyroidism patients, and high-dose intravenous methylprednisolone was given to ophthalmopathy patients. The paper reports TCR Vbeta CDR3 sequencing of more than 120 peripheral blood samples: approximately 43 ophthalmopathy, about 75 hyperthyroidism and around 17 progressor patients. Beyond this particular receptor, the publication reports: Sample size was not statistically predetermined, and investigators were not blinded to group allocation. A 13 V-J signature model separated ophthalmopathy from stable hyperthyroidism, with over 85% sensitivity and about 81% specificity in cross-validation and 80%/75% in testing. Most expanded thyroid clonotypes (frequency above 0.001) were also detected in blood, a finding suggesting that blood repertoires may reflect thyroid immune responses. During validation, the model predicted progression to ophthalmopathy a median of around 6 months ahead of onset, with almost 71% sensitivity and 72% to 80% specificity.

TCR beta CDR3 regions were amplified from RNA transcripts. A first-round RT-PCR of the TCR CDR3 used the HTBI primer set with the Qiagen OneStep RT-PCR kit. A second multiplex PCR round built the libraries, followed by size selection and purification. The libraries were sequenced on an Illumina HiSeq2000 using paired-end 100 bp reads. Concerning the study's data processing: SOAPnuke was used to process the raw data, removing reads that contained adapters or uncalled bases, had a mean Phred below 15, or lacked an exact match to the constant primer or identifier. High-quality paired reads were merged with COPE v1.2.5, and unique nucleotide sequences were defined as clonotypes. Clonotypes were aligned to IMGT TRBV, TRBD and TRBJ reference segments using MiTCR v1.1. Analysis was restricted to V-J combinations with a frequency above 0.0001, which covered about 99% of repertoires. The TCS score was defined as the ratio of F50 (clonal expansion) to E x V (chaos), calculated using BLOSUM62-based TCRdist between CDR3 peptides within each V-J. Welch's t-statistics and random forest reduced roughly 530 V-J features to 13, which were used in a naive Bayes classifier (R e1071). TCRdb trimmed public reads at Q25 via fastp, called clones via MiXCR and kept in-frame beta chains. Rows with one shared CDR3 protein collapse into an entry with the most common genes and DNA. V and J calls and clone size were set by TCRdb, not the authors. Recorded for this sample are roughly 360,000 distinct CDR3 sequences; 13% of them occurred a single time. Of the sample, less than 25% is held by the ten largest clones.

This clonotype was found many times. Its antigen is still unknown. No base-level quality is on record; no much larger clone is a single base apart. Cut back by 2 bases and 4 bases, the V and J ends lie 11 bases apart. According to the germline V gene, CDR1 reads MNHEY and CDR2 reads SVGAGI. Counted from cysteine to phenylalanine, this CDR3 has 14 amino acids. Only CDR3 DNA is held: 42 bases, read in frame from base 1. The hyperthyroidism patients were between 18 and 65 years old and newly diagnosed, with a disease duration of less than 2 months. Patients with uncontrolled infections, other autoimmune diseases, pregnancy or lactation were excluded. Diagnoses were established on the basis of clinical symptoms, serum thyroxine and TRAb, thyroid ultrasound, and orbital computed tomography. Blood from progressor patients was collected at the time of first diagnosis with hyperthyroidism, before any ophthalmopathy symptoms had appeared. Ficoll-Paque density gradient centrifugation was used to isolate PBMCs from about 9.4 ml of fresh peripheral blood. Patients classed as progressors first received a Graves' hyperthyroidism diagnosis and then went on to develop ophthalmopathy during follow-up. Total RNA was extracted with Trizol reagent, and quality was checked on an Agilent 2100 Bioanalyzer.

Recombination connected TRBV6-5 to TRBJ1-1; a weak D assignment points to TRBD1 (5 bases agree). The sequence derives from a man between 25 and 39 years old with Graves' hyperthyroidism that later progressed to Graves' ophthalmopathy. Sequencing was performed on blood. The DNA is TGTGCCAGCAGTTACGAAGCAGGGAGCACTGAAGCTTTCTTT. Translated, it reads CASSYEAGSTEAFF.